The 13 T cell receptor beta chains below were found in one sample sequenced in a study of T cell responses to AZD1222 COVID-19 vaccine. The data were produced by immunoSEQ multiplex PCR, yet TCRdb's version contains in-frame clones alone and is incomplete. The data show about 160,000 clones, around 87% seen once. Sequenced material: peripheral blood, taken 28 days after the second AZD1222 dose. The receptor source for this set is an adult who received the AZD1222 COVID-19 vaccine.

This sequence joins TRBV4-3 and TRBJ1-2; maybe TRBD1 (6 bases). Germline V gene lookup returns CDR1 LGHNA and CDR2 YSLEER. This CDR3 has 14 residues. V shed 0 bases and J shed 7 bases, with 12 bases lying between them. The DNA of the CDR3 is TGCGCCAGCAGCCAAGAGTGGATAGGGGGTGGCTACACCTTC. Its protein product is CASSQEWIGGGYTF.

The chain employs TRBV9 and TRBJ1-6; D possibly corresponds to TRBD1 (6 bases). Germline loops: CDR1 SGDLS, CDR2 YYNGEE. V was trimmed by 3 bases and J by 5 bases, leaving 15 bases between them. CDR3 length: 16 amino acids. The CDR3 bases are TGTGCCAGCAGCGAAAAGGGGGGTGGAAATAATTCACCCCTCCACTTT. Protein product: CASSEKGGGNNSPLHF.

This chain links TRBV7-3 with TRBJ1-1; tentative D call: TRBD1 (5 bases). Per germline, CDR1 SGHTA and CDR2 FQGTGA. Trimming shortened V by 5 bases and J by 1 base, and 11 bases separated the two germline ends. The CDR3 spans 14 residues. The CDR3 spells CASSPGRKNTEAFF. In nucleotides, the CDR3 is TGTGCCAGCAGCCCGGGACGGAAGAACACTGAAGCTTTCTTT.

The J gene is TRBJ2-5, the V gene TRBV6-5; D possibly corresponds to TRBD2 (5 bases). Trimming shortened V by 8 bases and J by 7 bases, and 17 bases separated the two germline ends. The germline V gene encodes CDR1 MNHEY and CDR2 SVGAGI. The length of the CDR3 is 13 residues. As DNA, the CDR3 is TGTGCCAGCCTGTTAACGGCAGGAGGGACCCAGTACTTC. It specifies CASLLTAGGTQYF.

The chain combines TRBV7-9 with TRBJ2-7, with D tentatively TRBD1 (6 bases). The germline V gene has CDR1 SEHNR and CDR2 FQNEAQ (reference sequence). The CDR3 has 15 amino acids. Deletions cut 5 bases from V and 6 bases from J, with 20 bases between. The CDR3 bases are TGTGCCAGCAGCCGAAACGGCGGCGGCAGGGGCGAGCAGTACTTC. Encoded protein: CASSRNGGGRGEQYF.

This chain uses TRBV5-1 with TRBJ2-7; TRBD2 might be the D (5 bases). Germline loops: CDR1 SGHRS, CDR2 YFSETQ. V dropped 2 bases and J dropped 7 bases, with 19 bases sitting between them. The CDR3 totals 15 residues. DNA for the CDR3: TGCGCCAGCAGCTTTCTCGGAGTAGGGTCGGGGGAGCAGTACTTC. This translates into CASSFLGVGSGEQYF.

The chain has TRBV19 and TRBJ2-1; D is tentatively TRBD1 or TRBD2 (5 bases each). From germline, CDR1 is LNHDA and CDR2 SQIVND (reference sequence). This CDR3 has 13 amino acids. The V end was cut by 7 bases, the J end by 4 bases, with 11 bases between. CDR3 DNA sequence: TGTGCCAGTATCGACGGGGCTTACAATGAGCAGTTCTTC. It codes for CASIDGAYNEQFF.

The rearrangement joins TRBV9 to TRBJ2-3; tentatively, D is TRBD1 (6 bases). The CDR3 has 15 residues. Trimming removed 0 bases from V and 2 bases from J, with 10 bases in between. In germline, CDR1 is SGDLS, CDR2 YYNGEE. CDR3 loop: CASSVGGGSTDTQYF. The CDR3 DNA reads TGTGCCAGCAGCGTAGGAGGGGGATCCACAGATACGCAGTATTTT.

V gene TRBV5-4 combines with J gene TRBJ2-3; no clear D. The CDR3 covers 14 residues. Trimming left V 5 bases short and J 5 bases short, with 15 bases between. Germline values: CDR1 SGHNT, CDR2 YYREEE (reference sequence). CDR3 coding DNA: TGTGCCAGCAGTTCTCCGGCCTCAGGAGATACGCAGTATTTT. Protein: CASSSPASGDTQYF.

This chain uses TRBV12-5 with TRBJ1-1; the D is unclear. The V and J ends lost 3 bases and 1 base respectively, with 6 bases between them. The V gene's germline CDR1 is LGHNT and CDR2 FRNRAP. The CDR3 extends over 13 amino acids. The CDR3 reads CASGFVANTEAFF. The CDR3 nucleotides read TGTGCTAGTGGTTTCGTTGCGAACACTGAAGCTTTCTTT.

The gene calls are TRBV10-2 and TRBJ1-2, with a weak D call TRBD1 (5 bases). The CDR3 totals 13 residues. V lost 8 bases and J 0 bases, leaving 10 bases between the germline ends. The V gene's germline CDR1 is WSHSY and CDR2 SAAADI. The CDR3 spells CASGGGTNYGYTF. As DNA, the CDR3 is TGCGCCAGCGGCGGGGGGACTAACTATGGCTACACCTTC.

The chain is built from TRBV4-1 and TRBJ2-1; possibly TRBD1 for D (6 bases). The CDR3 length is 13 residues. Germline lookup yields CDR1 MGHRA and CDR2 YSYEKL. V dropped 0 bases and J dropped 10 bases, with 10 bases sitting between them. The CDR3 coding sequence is TGCGCCAGCAGCCAAGATCGTGACAGGGAGCAGTTCTTC. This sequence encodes CASSQDRDREQFF.

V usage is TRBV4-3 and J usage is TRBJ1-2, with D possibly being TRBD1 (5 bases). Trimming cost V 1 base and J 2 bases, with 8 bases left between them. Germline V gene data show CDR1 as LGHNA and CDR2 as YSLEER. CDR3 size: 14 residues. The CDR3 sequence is CASSQVRGNYGYTF. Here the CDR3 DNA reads TGCGCCAGCAGCCAAGTCCGGGGGAACTATGGCTACACCTTC.